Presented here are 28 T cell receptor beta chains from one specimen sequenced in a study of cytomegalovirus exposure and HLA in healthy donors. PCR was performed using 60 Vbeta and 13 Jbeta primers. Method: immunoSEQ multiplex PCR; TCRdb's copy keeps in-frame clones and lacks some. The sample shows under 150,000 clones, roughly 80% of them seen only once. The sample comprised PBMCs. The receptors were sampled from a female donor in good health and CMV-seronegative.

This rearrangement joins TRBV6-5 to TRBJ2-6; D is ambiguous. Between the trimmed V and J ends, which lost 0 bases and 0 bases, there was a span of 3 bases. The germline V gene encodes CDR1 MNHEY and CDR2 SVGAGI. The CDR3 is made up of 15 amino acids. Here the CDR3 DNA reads TGTGCCAGCAGTTACTCCTACTCTGGGGCCAACGTCCTGACTTTC. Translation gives CASSYSYSGANVLTF.

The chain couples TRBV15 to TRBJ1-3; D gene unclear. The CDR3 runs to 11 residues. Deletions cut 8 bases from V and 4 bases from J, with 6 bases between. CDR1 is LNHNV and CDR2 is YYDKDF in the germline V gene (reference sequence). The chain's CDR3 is CATRGGNTIYF. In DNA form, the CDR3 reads TGTGCCACCCGCGGAGGAAACACCATATATTTT.

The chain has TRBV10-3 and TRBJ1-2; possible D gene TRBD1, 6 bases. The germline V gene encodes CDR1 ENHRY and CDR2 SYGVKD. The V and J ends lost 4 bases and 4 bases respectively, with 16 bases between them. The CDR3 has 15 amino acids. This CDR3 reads CAISGGGDIAYGYTF. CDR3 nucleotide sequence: TGTGCCATCAGTGGAGGGGGTGACATAGCCTATGGCTACACCTTC.

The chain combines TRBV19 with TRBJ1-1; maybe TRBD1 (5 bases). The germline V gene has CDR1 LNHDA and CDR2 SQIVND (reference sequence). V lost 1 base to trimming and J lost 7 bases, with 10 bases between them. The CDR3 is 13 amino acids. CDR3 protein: CASSIARGFEAFF. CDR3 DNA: TGTGCCAGTAGTATAGCCCGGGGGTTTGAAGCTTTCTTT.

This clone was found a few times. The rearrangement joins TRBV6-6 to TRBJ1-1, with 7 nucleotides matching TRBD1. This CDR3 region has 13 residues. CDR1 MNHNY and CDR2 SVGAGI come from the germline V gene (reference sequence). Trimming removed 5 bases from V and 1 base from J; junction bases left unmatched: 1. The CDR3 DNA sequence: TGTGCCAGCAGTGGGACAGCGAACACTGAAGCTTTCTTT. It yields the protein CASSGTANTEAFF.

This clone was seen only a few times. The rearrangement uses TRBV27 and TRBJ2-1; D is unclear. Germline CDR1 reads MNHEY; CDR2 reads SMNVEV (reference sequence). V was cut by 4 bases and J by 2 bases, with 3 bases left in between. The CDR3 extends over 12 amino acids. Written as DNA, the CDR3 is TGTGCCAGCAGTTCAACCTACAATGAGCAGTTCTTC. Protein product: CASSSTYNEQFF.

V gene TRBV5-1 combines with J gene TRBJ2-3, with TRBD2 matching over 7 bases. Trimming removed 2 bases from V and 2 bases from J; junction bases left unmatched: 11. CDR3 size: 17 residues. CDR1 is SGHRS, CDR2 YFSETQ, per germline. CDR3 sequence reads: CASSFAPPGGNTDTQYF. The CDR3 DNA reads TGCGCCAGCAGCTTCGCTCCCCCCGGGGGGAACACAGATACGCAGTATTTT.

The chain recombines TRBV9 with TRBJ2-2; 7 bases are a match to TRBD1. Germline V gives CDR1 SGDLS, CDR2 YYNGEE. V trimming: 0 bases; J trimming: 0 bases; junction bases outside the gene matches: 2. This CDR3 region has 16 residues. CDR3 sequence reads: CASSVEGTANTGELFF. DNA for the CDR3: TGTGCCAGCAGCGTAGAAGGGACAGCGAACACCGGGGAGCTGTTTTTT.

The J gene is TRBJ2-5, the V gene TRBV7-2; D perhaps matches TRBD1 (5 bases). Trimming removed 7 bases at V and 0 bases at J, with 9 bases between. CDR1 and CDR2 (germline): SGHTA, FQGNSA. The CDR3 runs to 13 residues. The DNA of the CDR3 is TGTGCCAGCAAGGACACAAACCAAGAGACCCAGTACTTC. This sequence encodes CASKDTNQETQYF.

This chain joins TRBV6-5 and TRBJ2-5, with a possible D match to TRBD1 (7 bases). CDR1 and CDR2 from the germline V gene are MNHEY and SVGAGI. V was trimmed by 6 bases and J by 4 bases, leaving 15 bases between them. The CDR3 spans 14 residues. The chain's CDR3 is CASRQGGQPETQYF. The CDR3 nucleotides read TGTGCCAGCAGGCAGGGGGGACAGCCAGAGACCCAGTACTTC.

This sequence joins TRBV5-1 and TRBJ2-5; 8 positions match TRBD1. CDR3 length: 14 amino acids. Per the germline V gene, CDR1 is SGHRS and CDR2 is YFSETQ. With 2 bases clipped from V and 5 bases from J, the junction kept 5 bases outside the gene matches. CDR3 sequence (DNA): TGCGCCAGCAGCTTCGCAGGGGGCATGGAGACCCAGTACTTC. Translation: CASSFAGGMETQYF.

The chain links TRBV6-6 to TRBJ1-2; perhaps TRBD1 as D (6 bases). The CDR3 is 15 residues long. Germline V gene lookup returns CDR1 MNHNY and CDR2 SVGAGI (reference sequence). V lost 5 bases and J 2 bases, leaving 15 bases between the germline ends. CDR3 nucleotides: TGTGCCAGCAGTAATTCACAGACAGGCAACTATGGCTACACCTTC. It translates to CASSNSQTGNYGYTF.

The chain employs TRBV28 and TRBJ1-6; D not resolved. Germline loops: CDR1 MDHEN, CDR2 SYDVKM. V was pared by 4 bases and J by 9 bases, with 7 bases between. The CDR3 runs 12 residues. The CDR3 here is CASSSGVSPLHF. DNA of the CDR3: TGTGCCAGCAGTTCAGGTGTTTCACCCCTCCACTTT.

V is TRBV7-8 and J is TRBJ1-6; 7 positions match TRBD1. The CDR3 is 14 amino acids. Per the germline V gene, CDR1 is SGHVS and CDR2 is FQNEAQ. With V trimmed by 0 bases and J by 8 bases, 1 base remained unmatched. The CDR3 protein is CASSLAQGDSPLHF. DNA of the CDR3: TGTGCCAGCAGCTTAGCGCAGGGGGATTCACCCCTCCACTTT.

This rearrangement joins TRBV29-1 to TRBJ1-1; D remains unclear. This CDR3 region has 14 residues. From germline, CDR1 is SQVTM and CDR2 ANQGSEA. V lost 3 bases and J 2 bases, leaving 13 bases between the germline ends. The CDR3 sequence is CSVEYSSINTEAFF. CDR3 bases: TGCAGCGTTGAGTACAGTTCCATAAACACTGAAGCTTTCTTT.

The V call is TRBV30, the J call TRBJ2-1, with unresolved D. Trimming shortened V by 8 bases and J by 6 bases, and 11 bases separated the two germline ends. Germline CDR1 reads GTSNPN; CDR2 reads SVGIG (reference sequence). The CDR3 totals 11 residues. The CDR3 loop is CASAPRNEQFF. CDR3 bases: TGTGCCAGCGCCCCTCGCAATGAGCAGTTCTTC. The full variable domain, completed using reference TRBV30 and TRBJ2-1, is SQTIHQWPATLVQPVGSPLSLECTVEGTSNPNLYWYRQAAGRGLQLLFYSVGIGQISSEVPQNLSASRPQDRQFILSSKKLLLSDSGFYLCASAPRNEQFFGPGTRLTVL.

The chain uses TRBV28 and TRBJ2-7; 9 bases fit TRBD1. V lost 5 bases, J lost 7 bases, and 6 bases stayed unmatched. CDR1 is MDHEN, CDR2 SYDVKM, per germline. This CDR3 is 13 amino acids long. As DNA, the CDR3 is TGTGCCAGCAGTAAAGGGACAGGGCGAGAGCAGTACTTC. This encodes CASSKGTGREQYF.

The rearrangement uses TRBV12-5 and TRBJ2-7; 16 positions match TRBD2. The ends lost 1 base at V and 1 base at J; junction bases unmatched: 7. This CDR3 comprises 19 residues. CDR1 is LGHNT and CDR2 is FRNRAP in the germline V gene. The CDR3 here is CASGLAPGLAGGISYEQYF. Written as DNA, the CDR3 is TGTGCTAGTGGTTTGGCCCCGGGACTAGCGGGAGGGATTTCCTACGAGCAGTACTTC.

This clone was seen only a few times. In DNA form, the CDR3 reads TGTGCCAGCTCGCTATACAGGGGGACCTTCACTGAAGCTTTCTTT. Translation: CASSLYRGTFTEAFF. The V call is TRBV18, the J call TRBJ1-1, with 8 bases aligning to TRBD1. This CDR3 has 15 residues. Germline loops: CDR1 KGHSH, CDR2 LQKENI. V lost 6 bases and J lost 4; bases outside the gene matches: 10.

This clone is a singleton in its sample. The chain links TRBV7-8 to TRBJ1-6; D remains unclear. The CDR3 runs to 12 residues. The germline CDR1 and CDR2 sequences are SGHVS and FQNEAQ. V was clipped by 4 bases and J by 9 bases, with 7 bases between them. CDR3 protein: CASSSLTSPLHF. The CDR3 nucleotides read TGTGCCAGCAGCTCCCTAACTTCACCCCTCCACTTT.

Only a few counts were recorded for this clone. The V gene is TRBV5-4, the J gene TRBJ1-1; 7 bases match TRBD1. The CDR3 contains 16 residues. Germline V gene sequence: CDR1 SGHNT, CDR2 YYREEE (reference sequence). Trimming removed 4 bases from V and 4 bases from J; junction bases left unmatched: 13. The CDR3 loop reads CASSPSQGWKITEAFF. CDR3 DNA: TGTGCCAGCAGCCCGTCACAGGGGTGGAAGATCACTGAAGCTTTCTTT.

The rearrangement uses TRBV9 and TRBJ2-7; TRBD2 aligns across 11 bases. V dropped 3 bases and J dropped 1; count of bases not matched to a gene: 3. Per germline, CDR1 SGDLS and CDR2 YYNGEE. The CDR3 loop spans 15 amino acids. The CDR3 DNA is TGTGCCAGCAGCGCTAGCGGGGGGCCATCCTACGAGCAGTACTTC. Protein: CASSASGGPSYEQYF.

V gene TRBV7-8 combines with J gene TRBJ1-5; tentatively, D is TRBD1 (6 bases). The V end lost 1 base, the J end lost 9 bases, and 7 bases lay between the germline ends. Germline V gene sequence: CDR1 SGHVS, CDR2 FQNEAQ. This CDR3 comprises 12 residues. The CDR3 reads CASSLVQGPQHF. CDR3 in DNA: TGTGCCAGCAGCTTAGTACAGGGGCCCCAGCATTTT.

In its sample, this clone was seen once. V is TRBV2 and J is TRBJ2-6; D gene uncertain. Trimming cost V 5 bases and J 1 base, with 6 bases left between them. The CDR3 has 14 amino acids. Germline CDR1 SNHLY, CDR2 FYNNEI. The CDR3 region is CASSPRSGANVLTF. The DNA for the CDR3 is TGTGCCAGCAGTCCCAGGTCTGGGGCCAACGTCCTGACTTTC.

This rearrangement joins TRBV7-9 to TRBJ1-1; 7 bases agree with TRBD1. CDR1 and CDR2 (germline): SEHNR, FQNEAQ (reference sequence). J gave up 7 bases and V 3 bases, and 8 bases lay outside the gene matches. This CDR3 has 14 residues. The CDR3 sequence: CASSFGTASYEAFF. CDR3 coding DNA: TGTGCCAGCAGCTTTGGGACAGCATCATATGAAGCTTTCTTT.

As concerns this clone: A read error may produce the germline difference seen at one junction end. The CDR3 loop reads CASSRVGVRGGDEQFF. The CDR3 bases are TGTGCTAGCAGCCGAGTCGGTGTGCGGGGGGGGGATGAGCAGTTCTTC. The chain combines TRBV7-7 with TRBJ2-1; 9 nucleotides agree with TRBD2. Germline CDR1 is SSHAT and CDR2 is FNYEAQ (reference sequence). The CDR3 is 16 residues long.

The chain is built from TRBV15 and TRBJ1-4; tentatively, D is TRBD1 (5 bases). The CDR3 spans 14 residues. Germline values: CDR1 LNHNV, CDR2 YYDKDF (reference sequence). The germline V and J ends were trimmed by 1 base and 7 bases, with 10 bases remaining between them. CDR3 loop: CATSRGDQGEKLFF. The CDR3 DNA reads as TGTGCCACCAGCAGAGGGGATCAGGGTGAAAAACTGTTTTTT. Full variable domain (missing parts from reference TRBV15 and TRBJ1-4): DAMVIQNPRYQVTQFGKPVTLSCSQTLNHNVMYWYQQKSSQAPKLLFHYYDKDFNNEADTPDNFQSRRPNTSFCFLDIRSPGLGDTAMYLCATSRGDQGEKLFFGSGTQLSVL.

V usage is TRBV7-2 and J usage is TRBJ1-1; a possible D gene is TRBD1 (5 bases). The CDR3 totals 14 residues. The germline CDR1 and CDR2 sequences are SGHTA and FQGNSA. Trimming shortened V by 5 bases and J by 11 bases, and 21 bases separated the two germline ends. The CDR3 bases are TGTGCCAGCAGCCACCGTGGGGGGGACTTCGGGGCTTTCTTT. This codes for CASSHRGGDFGAFF.